This T cell receptor beta chain derives from a study of shared clonotypes between healthy human individuals. Study context: The donor group consisted of a couple of women and a few men, aged 18 to 49.

The repertoire was sequenced with immunoSEQ multiplex PCR; TCRdb's copy has only in-frame clones and lacks some. The sample consists of hundreds of thousands of clones, about 95% of them appearing once. V shed 5 bases and J 4 bases; nucleotides not matched to a gene: 7. This CDR3 is built from 14 residues. Per germline, CDR1 MDHEN and CDR2 SYDVKM. CD45RO-negative, CCR7-positively selected cells formed the naive CD8 fraction, excluding terminally differentiated effector memory CD45RA+ cells. A remark on this clone: The target antigen is unknown.

Study conclusions and caveats: Memory subsets generally showed lower estimated richness than naive subsets. Clonotype sharing among donors was thought likely to change with sequencing depth.

This TCR came from a woman aged 25 to 45 in good health. Material for sequencing was naive CD8+ T cells sorted from blood. The chain employs TRBV28 and TRBJ2-5; 7 nucleotides align to TRBD1. CDR3 DNA: TGTGCCAGCAGTCAACTCAGGGGGACAGAGACCCAGTACTTC. Protein product: CASSQLRGTETQYF.